The next 13 T cell receptor beta chains were all read from a single sample in a study of regulatory T cells in long-lasting Graves disease. Time point meaning: newly diagnosed GD, antithyroid drugs for less than 3 months. PBMC-extracted RNA yielded the TCR library. In building TCR beta libraries, iRepertoire HTBI primers were used together with Arm-PCR of CDR3 regions. MiXCR was run by TCRdb on the multiplex PCR reads, yielding one entry per CDR3 protein. The sample has about 240,000 distinct CDR3 sequences; 20% to 25% are singletons. The source material was peripheral blood mononuclear cells (PBMCs), sampled at new diagnosis, from a patient treated with antithyroid drugs. The receptors originated from a female donor with Graves disease.

This clonotype was detected ten times or more. This may arise from a read error, as a much more abundant clone is one base away. Written as DNA, the CDR3 is TGTGCCACCAGCAGAGGTTGGAACTCCGCAAATACGCAGTATTTT. Its translation is CATSRGWNSANTQYF. V is TRBV15 and J is TRBJ2-3; no firm D call. The CDR3 has 15 residues. Trimming pared 1 base from V and 7 bases from J, leaving 15 bases between. Germline CDR1 and CDR2: LNHNV and YYDKDF (reference sequence). Drawing the rest from reference TRBV15 and TRBJ2-3, the complete variable domain is DAMVIQNPRYQVTQFGKPVTLSCSQTLNHNVMYWYQQKSSQAPKLLFHYYDKDFNNEADTPDNFQSRRPNTSFCFLDIRSPGLGDTAMYLCATSRGWNSANTQYFGPGTRLTVL.

This rearrangement joins TRBV7-2 to TRBJ2-7, with 9 bases aligning to TRBD2. The CDR3 is 15 amino acids. Germline-derived CDR1 and CDR2 are SGHTA and FQGNSA. V was clipped by 6 bases and J by 2 bases; unmatched bases: 8. The CDR3: CASSIQAGGPYEQYF. CDR3 in DNA: TGTGCCAGCAGTATCCAAGCGGGAGGTCCCTACGAGCAGTACTTC.

At least ten counts were recorded for this clonotype. This sequence joins TRBV28 and TRBJ2-1; D is unresolved. The CDR3 totals 13 residues. The germline V gene encodes CDR1 MDHEN and CDR2 SYDVKM. V lost 1 base and J lost 8, with 9 bases in between. CDR3: CASSLFPGYEQFF. The DNA of the CDR3 is TGTGCCAGCAGTTTATTTCCCGGATATGAGCAGTTCTTC.

This clonotype occurred many times. The chain is built from TRBV2 and TRBJ2-2; TRBD2 matches at 10 bases. The V gene end was trimmed by 6 bases and the J gene end by 7 bases; junction bases not matched to a gene: 11. The V gene's germline CDR1 is SNHLY and CDR2 FYNNEI. This CDR3 is 16 amino acids long. The CDR3 DNA reads TGTGCCAGCAGACTAGCGGGATGGGTCAACCGCGGGGAGCTGTTTTTT. Translated: CASRLAGWVNRGELFF.

This clonotype was seen many times. The CDR3 DNA reads TGTGCCAGCTGGGGAGCGGGGGGCTCCTACAATGAGCAGTTCTTC. Residues: CASWGAGGSYNEQFF. The V gene is TRBV28, the J gene TRBJ2-1, with 9 bases identical to TRBD2. The CDR3 consists of 15 residues. The ends lost 8 bases at V and 0 bases at J; junction bases unmatched: 5. Germline V gene sequence: CDR1 MDHEN, CDR2 SYDVKM.

This clonotype was detected ten times or more. J is TRBJ1-2 and V is TRBV3-1, with D possibly being TRBD1 (5 bases). Per germline, CDR1 LGHDT and CDR2 YNNKEL (reference sequence). There are 13 residues in the CDR3. V was trimmed by 2 bases and J by 6 bases, leaving 10 bases between them. The CDR3, as DNA: TGTGCCAGCAGCCAAAGGCAGGGCGATGGCTACACCTTC. Translated, it gives CASSQRQGDGYTF. Full variable domain (outside the CDR3, taken from reference TRBV3-1 and TRBJ1-2): DTAVSQTPKYLVTQMGNDKSIKCEQNLGHDTMYWYKQDSKKFLKIMFSYNNKELIINETVPNRFSPKSPDKAHLNLHINSLELGDSAVYFCASSQRQGDGYTFGSGTRLTVV.

This clonotype was observed a handful of times. A much larger clone differs from this one at a single base, so this may be a read error. The V gene is TRBV11-2, the J gene TRBJ1-1; TRBD1 aligns across 10 bases. Germline V lookup: CDR1 SGHAT, CDR2 FQNNGV. V dropped 1 base and J dropped 6; count of bases not matched to a gene: 11. The CDR3 has 17 amino acids. CDR3 nucleotide sequence: TGTGCCAGCAGCTTAGTCCTTCAAGCTGGGACAGGGGCTGAAGCTTTCTTT. Encoded protein: CASSLVLQAGTGAEAFF.

The rearrangement links TRBV5-4 to TRBJ2-6, with D possibly TRBD2 on 5 matching bases. The CDR3 length is 15 residues. Germline V gives CDR1 SGHNT, CDR2 YYREEE (reference sequence). The germline V and J ends were trimmed by 2 bases and 1 base, with 7 bases remaining between them. Here the CDR3 reads CASSFPGSGANVLTF. The CDR3 nucleotides are TGTGCCAGCAGCTTTCCGGGGTCTGGGGCCAACGTCCTGACTTTC.

This clonotype occurred a few times. This may be a read error: a much more frequent sequence differs by one nucleotide. The chain has TRBV20-1 and TRBJ2-1, with TRBD2 identical over 8 bases. The closer fit of TRBJ2-7 to the DNA end suggests the J call may be wrong. Germline values: CDR1 DFQATT, CDR2 SNEGSKA (reference sequence). This CDR3 is 14 amino acids long. The CDR3 nucleotides read TGCAGTGCTAGCTTAGCGGGGAGCTACAATGAGCAGTACTTC. Its protein is CSASLAGSYNEQYF.

This clonotype was seen repeatedly, ten times or more. The chain uses TRBV24-1 and TRBJ1-5; tentative D call: TRBD1 (5 bases). With 3 bases removed from V and 6 bases from J, the gap between germline ends came to 17 bases. Germline V gives CDR1 KGHDR, CDR2 SFDVKD. The CDR3 consists of 16 residues. The CDR3 sequence: CATSDHRTITGQPQHF. The CDR3 nucleotides read TGTGCCACCAGTGATCATCGGACGATTACAGGTCAGCCCCAGCATTTT.

Comment on this clonotype: This clone may be a read error of a much larger clone one base away. The chain combines TRBV7-3 with TRBJ2-3, with D possibly matching TRBD2 (6 bases). CDR1 and CDR2 from the germline V gene are SGHTA and FQGTGA. The CDR3 loop spans 17 amino acids. In DNA, the CDR3 is TGCGCCAGCAGCCCCAGACCTGCGGGGCGGATGACAGATACGCAGTATTTT. Its protein product is CASSPRPAGRMTDTQYF.

At least ten counts were recorded for this clonotype. The chain links TRBV7-6 to TRBJ2-1; possible D gene TRBD2, 5 bases. This CDR3 is built from 14 residues. Trimming removed 5 bases at V and 4 bases at J, with 12 bases between. CDR1 is SGHVS and CDR2 is FNYEAQ in the germline V gene. The CDR3 loop is CASSEYRGYNEQFF. In nucleotides, the CDR3 is TGTGCCAGCAGCGAGTACCGGGGATACAATGAGCAGTTCTTC.

This clonotype has at least ten counts. The chain couples TRBV7-2 to TRBJ2-7, with a possible D match to TRBD2 (6 bases). CDR3 length equals 13 residues. V lost 11 bases to trimming and J lost 6 bases, with 20 bases between them. Germline assignment: CDR1 SGHTA and CDR2 FQGNSA. In DNA, the CDR3 is TGTGCCTCCTCGAAATGGGGGGTTTCCGAGCAGTACTTC. It codes for CASSKWGVSEQYF.